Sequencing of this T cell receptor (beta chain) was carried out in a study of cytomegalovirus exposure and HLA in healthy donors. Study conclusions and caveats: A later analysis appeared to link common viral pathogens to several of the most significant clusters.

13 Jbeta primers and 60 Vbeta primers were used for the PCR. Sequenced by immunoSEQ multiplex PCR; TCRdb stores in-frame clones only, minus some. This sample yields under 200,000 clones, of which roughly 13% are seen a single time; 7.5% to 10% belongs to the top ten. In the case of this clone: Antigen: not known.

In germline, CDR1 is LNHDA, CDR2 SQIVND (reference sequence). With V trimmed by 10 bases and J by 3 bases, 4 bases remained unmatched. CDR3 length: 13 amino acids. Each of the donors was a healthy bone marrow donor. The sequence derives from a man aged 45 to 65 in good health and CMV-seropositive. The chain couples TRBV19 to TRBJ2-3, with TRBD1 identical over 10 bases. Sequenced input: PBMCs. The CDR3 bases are TGTGCCACACGGGACAGGGGTACAGATACGCAGTATTTT. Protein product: CATRDRGTDTQYF.